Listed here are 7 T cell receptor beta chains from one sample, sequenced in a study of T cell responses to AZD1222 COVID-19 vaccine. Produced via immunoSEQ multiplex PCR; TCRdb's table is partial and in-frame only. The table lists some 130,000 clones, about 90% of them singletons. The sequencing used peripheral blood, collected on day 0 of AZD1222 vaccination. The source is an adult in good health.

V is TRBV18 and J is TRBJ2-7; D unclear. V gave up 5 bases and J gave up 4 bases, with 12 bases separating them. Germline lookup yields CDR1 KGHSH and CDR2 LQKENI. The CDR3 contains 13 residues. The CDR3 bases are TGTGCCAGCTCATCGAAAGTAGATTACGAGCAGTACTTC. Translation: CASSSKVDYEQYF. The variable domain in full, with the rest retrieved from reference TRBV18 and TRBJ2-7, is NAGVMQNPRHLVRRRGQEARLRCSPMKGHSHVYWYRQLPEEGLKFMVYLQKENIIDESGMPKERFSAEFPKEGPSILRIQQVVRGDSAAYFCASSSKVDYEQYFGPGTRLTVT.

CDR3 sequence (DNA): TGTGCCAGCAGCCCACAGGGGCGCGGGACAGGCAAGTACAATGAGCAGTTCTTC. Amino acids: CASSPQGRGTGKYNEQFF. This chain connects TRBV7-8 to TRBJ2-1; 8 nucleotides align to TRBD1. This CDR3 is 18 amino acids long. The germline V gene has CDR1 SGHVS and CDR2 FQNEAQ. After removal of 5 bases from V and 4 bases from J, the junction contained 16 bases not matched to a gene.

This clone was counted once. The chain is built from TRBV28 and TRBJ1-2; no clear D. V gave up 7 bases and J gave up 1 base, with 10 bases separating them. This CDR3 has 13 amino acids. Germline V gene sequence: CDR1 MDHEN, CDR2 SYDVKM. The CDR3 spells CASTLNRNYGYTF. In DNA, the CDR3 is TGTGCCAGCACTCTAAACCGTAACTATGGCTACACCTTC.

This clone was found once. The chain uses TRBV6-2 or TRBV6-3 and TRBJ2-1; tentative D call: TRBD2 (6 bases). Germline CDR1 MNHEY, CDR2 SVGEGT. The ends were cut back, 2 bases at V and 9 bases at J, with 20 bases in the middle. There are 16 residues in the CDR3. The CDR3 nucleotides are TGTGCCAGCAGTTACGACCCGGACTACAGACTCCTTGAGCAGTTCTTC. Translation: CASSYDPDYRLLEQFF.

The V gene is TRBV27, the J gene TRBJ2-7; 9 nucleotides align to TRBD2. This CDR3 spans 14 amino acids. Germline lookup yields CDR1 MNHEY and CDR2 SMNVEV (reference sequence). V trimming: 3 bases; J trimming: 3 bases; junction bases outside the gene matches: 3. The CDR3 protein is CASSLTSGGYEQYF. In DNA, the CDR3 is TGTGCCAGCAGTTTGACTAGCGGTGGCTACGAGCAGTACTTC.

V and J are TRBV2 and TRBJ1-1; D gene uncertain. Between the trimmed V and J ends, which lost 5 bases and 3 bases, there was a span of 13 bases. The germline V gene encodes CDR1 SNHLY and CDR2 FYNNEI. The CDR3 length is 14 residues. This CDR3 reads CASSNDQSYTEAFF. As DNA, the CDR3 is TGTGCCAGCAGTAATGACCAGTCCTACACTGAAGCTTTCTTT.

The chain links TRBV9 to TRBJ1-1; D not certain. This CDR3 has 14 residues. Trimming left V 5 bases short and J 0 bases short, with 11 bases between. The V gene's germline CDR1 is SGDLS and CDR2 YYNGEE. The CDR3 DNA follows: TGTGCCAGCAGTCGGGGATTAATGAACACTGAAGCTTTCTTT. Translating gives CASSRGLMNTEAFF.